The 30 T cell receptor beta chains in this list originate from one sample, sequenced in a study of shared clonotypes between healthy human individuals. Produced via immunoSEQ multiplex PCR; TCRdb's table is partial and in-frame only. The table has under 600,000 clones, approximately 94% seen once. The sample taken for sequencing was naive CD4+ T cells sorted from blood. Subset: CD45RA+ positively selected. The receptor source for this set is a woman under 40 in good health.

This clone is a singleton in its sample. The CDR3 sequence: CASIRTSGYNEQFF. CDR3 DNA: TGTGCCAGCATACGGACTAGCGGGTACAATGAGCAGTTCTTC. The V call is TRBV7-9, the J call TRBJ2-1; 11 bases are a match to TRBD2. The CDR3 sequence is 14 residues long. Per the germline V gene, CDR1 is SEHNR and CDR2 is FQNEAQ (reference sequence). The V segment lost 7 bases and the J segment 4 bases; nucleotides outside the gene matches: 3. The full variable domain, in which reference TRBV7-9 and TRBJ2-1 provide the parts outside the CDR3, is DTGVSQNPRHKITKRGQNVTFRCDPISEHNRLYWYRQTLGQGPEFLTYFQNEAQLEKSRLLSDRFSAERPKGSFSTLEIQRTEQGDSAMYLCASIRTSGYNEQFFGPGTRLTVL.

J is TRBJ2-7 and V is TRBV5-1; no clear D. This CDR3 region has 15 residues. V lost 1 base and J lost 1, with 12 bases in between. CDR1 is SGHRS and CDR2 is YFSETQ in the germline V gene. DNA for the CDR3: TGCGCCAGCAGCTTGAGGTCGGAAATGTCCTACGAGCAGTACTTC. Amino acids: CASSLRSEMSYEQYF.

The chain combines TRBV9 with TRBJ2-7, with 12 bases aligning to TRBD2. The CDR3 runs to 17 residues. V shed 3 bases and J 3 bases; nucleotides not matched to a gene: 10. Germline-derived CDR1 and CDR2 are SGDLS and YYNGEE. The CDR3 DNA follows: TGTGCCAGCAGCGCGGACCCCGGGACTAGCGGGTTCTACGAGCAGTACTTC. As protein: CASSADPGTSGFYEQYF.

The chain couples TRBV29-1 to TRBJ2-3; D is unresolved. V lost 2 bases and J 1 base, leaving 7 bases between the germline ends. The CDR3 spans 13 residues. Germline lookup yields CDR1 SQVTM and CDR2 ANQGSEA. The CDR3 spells CSVERGGTDTQYF. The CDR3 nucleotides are TGCAGCGTTGAAAGAGGCGGCACAGATACGCAGTATTTT.

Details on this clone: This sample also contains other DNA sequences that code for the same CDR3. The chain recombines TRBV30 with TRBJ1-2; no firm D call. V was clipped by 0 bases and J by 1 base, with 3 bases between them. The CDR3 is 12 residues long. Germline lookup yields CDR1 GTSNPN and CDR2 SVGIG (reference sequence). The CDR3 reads CAWSVDNYGYTF. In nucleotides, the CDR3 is TGTGCCTGGAGTGTAGATAACTATGGCTACACCTTC.

The CDR3 spells CASSEYLQGSYEQYF. DNA of the CDR3: TGTGCCAGCAGTGAATACCTTCAGGGGAGCTACGAGCAGTACTTC. The chain recombines TRBV6-1 with TRBJ2-7, with D maybe TRBD1 (6 bases). V was clipped by 2 bases and J by 3 bases, with 14 bases between them. Per germline, CDR1 MNHNS and CDR2 SASEGT. The CDR3 is 15 amino acids.

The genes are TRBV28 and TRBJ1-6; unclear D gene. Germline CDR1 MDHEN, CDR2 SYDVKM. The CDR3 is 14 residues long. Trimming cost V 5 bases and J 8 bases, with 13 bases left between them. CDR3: CASSPPGAYSPLHF. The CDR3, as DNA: TGTGCCAGCAGTCCCCCGGGAGCATATTCACCCCTCCACTTT.

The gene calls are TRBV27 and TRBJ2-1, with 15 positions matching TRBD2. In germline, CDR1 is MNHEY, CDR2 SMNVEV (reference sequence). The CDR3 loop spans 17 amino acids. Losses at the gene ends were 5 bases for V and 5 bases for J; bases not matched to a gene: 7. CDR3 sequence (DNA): TGTGCCAGCAGTCACGGGACTAGCGGGAGGACTAACAATGAGCAGTTCTTC. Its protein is CASSHGTSGRTNNEQFF.

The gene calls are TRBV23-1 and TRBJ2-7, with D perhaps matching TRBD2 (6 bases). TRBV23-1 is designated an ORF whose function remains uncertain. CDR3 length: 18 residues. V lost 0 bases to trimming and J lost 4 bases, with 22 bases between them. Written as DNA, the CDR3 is TGCGCCAGCAGTCAATCTCGACTAGTGGCCAATTATTCGTACGAGCAGTACTTC. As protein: CASSQSRLVANYSYEQYF.

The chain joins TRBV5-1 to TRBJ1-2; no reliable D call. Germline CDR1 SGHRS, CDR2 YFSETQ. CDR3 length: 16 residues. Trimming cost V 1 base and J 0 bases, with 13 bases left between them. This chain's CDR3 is CASSLNQAKANYGYTF. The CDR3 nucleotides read TGCGCCAGCAGCTTGAATCAGGCCAAGGCTAACTATGGCTACACCTTC.

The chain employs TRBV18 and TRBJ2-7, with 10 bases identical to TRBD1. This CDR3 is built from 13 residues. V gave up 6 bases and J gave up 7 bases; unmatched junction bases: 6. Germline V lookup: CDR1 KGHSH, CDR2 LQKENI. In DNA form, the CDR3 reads TGTGCCAGCTCTTACGGGACAGGGGTTGAGCAGTACTTC. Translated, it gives CASSYGTGVEQYF.

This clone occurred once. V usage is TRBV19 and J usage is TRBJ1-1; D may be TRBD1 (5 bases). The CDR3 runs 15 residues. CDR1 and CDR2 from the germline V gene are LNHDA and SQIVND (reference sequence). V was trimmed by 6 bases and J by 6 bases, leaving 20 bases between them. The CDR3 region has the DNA TGTGCCAGTAGCAACAGGCTGCAGGGTGGTGCTGAAGCTTTCTTT. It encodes CASSNRLQGGAEAFF.

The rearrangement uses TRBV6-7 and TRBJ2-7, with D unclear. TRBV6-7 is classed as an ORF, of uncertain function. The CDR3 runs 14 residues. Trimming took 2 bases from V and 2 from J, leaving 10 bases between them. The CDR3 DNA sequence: TGTGCCAGCAGTTACGAGCGCATTCCCTACGAGCAGTACTTC. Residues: CASSYERIPYEQYF.

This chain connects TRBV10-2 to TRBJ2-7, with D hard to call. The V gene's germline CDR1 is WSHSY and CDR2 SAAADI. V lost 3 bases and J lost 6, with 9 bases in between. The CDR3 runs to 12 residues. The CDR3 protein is CASSDEKGEQYF. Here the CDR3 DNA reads TGCGCCAGCAGTGATGAAAAGGGCGAGCAGTACTTC.

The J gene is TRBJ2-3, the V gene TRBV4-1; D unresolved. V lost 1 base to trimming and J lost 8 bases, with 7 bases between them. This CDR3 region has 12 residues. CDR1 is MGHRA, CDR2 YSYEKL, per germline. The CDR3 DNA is TGCGCCAGCAGCCAAGGAGGCGGTACGCAGTATTTT. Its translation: CASSQGGGTQYF.

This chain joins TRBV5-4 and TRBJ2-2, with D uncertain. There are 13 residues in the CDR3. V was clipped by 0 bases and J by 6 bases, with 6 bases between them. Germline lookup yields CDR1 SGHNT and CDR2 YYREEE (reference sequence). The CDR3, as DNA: TGTGCCAGCAGCTTGGCGTTAGCCGGGGAGCTGTTTTTT. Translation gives CASSLALAGELFF.

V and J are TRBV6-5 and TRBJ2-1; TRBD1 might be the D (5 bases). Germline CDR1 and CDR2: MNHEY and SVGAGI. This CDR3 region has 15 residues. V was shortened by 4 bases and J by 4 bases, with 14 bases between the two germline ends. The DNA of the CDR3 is TGTGCCAGCAGTTCCGACAGAGGAAAATACAATGAGCAGTTCTTC. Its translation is CASSSDRGKYNEQFF.

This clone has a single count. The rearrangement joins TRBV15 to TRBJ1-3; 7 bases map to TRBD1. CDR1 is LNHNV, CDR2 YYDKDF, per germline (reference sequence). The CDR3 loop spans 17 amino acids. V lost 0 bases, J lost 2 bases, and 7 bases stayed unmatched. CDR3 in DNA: TGTGCCACCAGCAGAGATGACCCAGGGGGAACTGGAAACACCATATATTTT. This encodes CATSRDDPGGTGNTIYF. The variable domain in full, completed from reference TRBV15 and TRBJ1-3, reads DAMVIQNPRYQVTQFGKPVTLSCSQTLNHNVMYWYQQKSSQAPKLLFHYYDKDFNNEADTPDNFQSRRPNTSFCFLDIRSPGLGDTAMYLCATSRDDPGGTGNTIYFGEGSWLTVV.

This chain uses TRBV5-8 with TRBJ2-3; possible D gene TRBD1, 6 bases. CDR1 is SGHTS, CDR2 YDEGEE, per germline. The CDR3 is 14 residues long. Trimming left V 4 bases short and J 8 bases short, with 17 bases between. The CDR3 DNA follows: TGTGCCAGCAGCGTACGCGAGGGGGTGGGTACGCAGTATTTT. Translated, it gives CASSVREGVGTQYF.

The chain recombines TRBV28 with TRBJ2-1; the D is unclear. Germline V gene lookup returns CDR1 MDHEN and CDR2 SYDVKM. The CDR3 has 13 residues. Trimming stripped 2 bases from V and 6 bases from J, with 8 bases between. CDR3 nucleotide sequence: TGTGCCAGCAGTTTAAGAGCATCCAATGAGCAGTTCTTC. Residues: CASSLRASNEQFF.

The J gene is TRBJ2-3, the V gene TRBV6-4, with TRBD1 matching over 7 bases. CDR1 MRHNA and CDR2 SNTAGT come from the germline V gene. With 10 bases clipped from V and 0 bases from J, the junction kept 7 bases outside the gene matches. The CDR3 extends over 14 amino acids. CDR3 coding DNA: TGTGCCATCCCCCCGGGACAGAGCACAGATACGCAGTATTTT. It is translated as CAIPPGQSTDTQYF.

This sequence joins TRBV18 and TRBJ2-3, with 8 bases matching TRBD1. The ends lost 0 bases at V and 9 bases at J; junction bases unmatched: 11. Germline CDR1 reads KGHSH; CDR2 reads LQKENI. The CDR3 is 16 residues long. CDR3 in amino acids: CASSPPVDRASGTQYF. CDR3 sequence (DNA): TGTGCCAGCTCACCACCGGTGGACAGGGCGTCTGGGACGCAGTATTTT.

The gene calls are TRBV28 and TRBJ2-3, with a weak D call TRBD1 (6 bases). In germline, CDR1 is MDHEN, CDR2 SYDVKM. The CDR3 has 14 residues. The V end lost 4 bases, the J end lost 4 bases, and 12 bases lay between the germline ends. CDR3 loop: CASSSPEGADTQYF. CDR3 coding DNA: TGTGCCAGCAGTTCCCCCGAGGGGGCAGATACGCAGTATTTT.

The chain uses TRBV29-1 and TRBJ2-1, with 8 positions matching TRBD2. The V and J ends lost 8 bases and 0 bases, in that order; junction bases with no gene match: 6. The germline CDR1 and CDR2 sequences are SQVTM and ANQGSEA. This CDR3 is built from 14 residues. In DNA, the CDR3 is TGCAGCTTCGGAAGCGGGAGCTCCTACAATGAGCAGTTCTTC. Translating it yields CSFGSGSSYNEQFF.

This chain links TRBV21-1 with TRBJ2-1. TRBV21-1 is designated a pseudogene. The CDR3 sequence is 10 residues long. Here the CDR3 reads CASKDNEQFF. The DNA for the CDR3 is TGTGCCAGCAAAGACAATGAGCAGTTCTTC.

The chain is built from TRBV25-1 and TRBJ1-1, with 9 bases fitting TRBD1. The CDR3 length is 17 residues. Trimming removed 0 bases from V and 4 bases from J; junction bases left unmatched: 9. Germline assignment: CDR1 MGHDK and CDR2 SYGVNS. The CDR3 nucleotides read TGTGCCAGCAGTGAATACGGGACAGGGAAGTTTAGCACTGAAGCTTTCTTT. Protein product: CASSEYGTGKFSTEAFF. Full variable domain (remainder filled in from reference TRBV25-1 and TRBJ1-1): EADIYQTPRYLVIGTGKKITLECSQTMGHDKMYWYQQDPGMELHLIHYSYGVNSTEKGDLSSESTVSRIRTEHFPLTLESARPSHTSQYLCASSEYGTGKFSTEAFFGQGTRLTVV.

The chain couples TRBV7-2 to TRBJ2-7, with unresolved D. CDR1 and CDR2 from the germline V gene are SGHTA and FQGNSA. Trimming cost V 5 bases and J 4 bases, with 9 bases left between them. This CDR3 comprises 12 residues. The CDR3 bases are TGTGCCAGCAGCCCCCAAAAATACGAGCAGTACTTC. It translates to CASSPQKYEQYF.

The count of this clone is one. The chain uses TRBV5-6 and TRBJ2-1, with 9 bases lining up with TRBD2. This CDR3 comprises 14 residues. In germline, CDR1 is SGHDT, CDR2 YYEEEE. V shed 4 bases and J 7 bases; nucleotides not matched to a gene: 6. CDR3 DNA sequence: TGTGCCAGCAGCAGTAGCGGGGGACAGAATGAGCAGTTCTTC. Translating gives CASSSSGGQNEQFF.

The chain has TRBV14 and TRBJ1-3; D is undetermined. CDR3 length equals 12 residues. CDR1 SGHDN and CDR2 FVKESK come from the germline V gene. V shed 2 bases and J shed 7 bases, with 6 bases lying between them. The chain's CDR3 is CASSQPGNTIYF. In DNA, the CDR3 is TGTGCCAGCAGCCAACCCGGTAACACCATATATTTT.

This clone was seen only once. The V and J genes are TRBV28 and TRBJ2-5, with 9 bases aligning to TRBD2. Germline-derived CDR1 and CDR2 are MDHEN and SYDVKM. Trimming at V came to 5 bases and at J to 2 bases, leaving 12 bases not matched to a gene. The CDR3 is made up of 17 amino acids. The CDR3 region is CASSEIRAGGLQETQYF. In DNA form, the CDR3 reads TGTGCCAGCAGTGAGATTAGAGCGGGAGGACTTCAAGAGACCCAGTACTTC.